One sample yielded the 17 T cell receptor beta chains listed below, sequenced in a study of T cell responses to AZD1222 COVID-19 vaccine (dated by TCRdb to the early 2020s). According to the study, the label for this sample's time point signals: about 28 days (+/-7) after the second vaccine dose. Libraries were constructed by the immunoSEQ multiplex PCR assay. TCRdb provides this immuneACCESS table in a form limited to in-frame rearrangements. Some clones are lacking; in checked studies, under half of them reflect an unresolved V gene, and why the rest are absent is not known. The sample has 70,000 to 95,000 clones on record, 70% to 90% of them singletons. The ten largest clones capture about 6% of the sample. Here the sequenced sample was peripheral blood, taken 28 days after the second AZD1222 dose. These receptors all stem from an adult who received the AZD1222 COVID-19 vaccine.

The chain has TRBV6-1 and TRBJ1-2; D uncertain. The germline CDR1 and CDR2 sequences are MNHNS and SASEGT. V was clipped by 2 bases and J by 1 base, with 8 bases between them. The CDR3 spans 14 residues. Here the CDR3 reads CASSESYDNYGYTF. CDR3 coding DNA: TGTGCCAGCAGTGAATCGTATGATAACTATGGCTACACCTTC.

The chain couples TRBV18 to TRBJ1-1; TRBD1 aligns across 7 bases. There are 14 residues in the CDR3. Germline V gene sequence: CDR1 KGHSH, CDR2 LQKENI. The V and J ends lost 0 bases and 3 bases, in that order; junction bases with no gene match: 1. In nucleotides, the CDR3 is TGTGCCAGCTCACCACCGGGACAGTACACTGAAGCTTTCTTT. It codes for CASSPPGQYTEAFF.

The chain uses TRBV7-2 and TRBJ2-1; 7 bases agree with TRBD2. The CDR3 sequence is 15 residues long. Germline trimming cut 3 bases from V and 6 bases from J; bases unmatched to any gene: 8. From germline, CDR1 is SGHTA and CDR2 FQGNSA. Written as DNA, the CDR3 is TGTGCCAGCAGCTTTAGCGGGTGGGTACGCAATGAGCAGTTCTTC. It encodes CASSFSGWVRNEQFF.

The V gene is TRBV6-5, the J gene TRBJ1-4; D not resolved. The CDR3 length is 14 residues. Trimming removed 9 bases at V and 0 bases at J, with 11 bases between. Germline CDR1 and CDR2: MNHEY and SVGAGI. CDR3 loop: CASETRATNEKLFF. The CDR3 DNA reads as TGTGCCAGTGAAACCCGGGCAACTAATGAAAAACTGTTTTTT.

V gene TRBV28 combines with J gene TRBJ1-6, with 8 bases aligning to TRBD1. This CDR3 has 14 residues. V lost 6 bases to trimming and J lost 10 bases; unmatched junction nucleotides: 8. CDR1 is MDHEN, CDR2 SYDVKM, per germline. In nucleotides, the CDR3 is TGTGCCAGCAGCCCAGGGACAGGTTGGTCACCCCTCCACTTT. Translated, it gives CASSPGTGWSPLHF.

This clone has only one observation. The chain combines TRBV12-3 or TRBV12-4 with TRBJ2-3, with D possibly matching TRBD2 (5 bases). The CDR3 loop spans 13 amino acids. V was shortened by 5 bases and J by 4 bases, with 10 bases between the two germline ends. Here the CDR3 DNA reads TGTGCCAGCAGTGGCGGACTCTCAGATACGCAGTATTTT. This translates into CASSGGLSDTQYF.

The chain has TRBV3-1 (or the pseudogene TRBV3-2) and TRBJ2-1, with D hard to call. The CDR3 loop spans 15 amino acids. Germline V gene data show CDR1 as LGHDT and CDR2 as YNNKEL (reference sequence). The V end was cut by 4 bases, the J end by 0 bases, with 10 bases between. The CDR3, as DNA: TGTGCCAGCAGCCCTGTACGGAGCTCCTACAATGAGCAGTTCTTC. This gives the protein CASSPVRSSYNEQFF.

This clone was detected once. This chain uses TRBV7-2 with TRBJ2-7; 7 bases fit TRBD2. Per germline, CDR1 SGHTA and CDR2 FQGNSA. This CDR3 has 15 residues. V dropped 6 bases and J dropped 2; count of bases not matched to a gene: 10. This chain's CDR3 is CASRFVGGGAYEQYF. The CDR3 coding sequence is TGTGCCAGCAGGTTTGTCGGGGGAGGGGCCTACGAGCAGTACTTC. The full variable domain, with the rest looked up from reference TRBV7-2 and TRBJ2-7, is GAGVSQSPSNKVTEKGKDVELRCDPISGHTALYWYRQSLGQGLEFLIYFQGNSAPDKSGLPSDRFSAERTGGSVSTLTIQRTQQEDSAVYLCASRFVGGGAYEQYFGPGTRLTVT.

The table lists this clone with a count of one. The CDR3 loop is CASSLFRGTGELFF. The CDR3 DNA follows: TGTGCCAGCAGCCTCTTTCGGGGCACCGGGGAGCTGTTTTTT. The chain couples TRBV7-3 to TRBJ2-2; D might be TRBD2 (5 bases). V was clipped by 5 bases and J by 4 bases, with 11 bases between them. Germline CDR1 and CDR2: SGHTA and FQGTGA. This CDR3 has 14 amino acids.

A single count supports this clone. This chain links TRBV14 with TRBJ2-7; possible D gene TRBD1, 6 bases. The CDR3 spans 14 residues. The V end lost 4 bases, the J end lost 3 bases, and 13 bases lay between the germline ends. Per germline, CDR1 SGHDN and CDR2 FVKESK. The CDR3 bases are TGTGCCAGCAGCCCGCTGGGGGCTAACTACGAGCAGTACTTC. Its translation: CASSPLGANYEQYF. Full variable domain (remainder filled in from reference TRBV14 and TRBJ2-7): EAGVTQFPSHSVIEKGQTVTLRCDPISGHDNLYWYRRVMGKEIKFLLHFVKESKQDESGMPNNRFLAERTGGTYSTLKVQPAELEDSGVYFCASSPLGANYEQYFGPGTRLTVT.

This CDR3 reads CASSLSGSPLHF. CDR3 sequence (DNA): TGTGCCAGCAGTTTATCAGGATCACCCCTCCACTTT. V and J are TRBV28 and TRBJ1-6; no firm D call. Germline values: CDR1 MDHEN, CDR2 SYDVKM. This CDR3 has 12 residues. The V gene lost 1 base and the J gene lost 10 bases, with 5 bases spanning the gap. The variable domain in full, with the rest retrieved from reference TRBV28 and TRBJ1-6, is DVKVTQSSRYLVKRTGEKVFLECVQDMDHENMFWYRQDPGLGLRLIYFSYDVKMKEKGDIPEGYSVSREKKERFSLILESASTNQTSMYLCASSLSGSPLHFGNGTRLTVT.

The genes are TRBV25-1 and TRBJ2-2, with 8 positions matching TRBD1. Per the germline V gene, CDR1 is MGHDK and CDR2 is SYGVNS. The ends lost 1 base at V and 1 base at J; junction bases unmatched: 5. This CDR3 has 17 residues. CDR3 in amino acids: CASSELQGQGNTGELFF. Written as DNA, the CDR3 is TGTGCCAGCAGTGAATTGCAAGGACAGGGGAACACCGGGGAGCTGTTTTTT.

The CDR3 reads CASSHTDKTYEQYF. CDR3 coding DNA: TGTGCCAGCTCCCATACCGACAAAACCTACGAGCAGTACTTC. This chain connects TRBV18 to TRBJ2-7; D unclear. The CDR3 has 14 residues. Per the germline V gene, CDR1 is KGHSH and CDR2 is LQKENI. V was pared by 6 bases and J by 2 bases, with 14 bases between.

The chain has TRBV6-5 and TRBJ1-2, with D tentatively TRBD1 (5 bases). Looked up from germline, CDR1 is MNHEY and CDR2 is SVGAGI. The V end lost 6 bases, the J end lost 5 bases, and 19 bases lay between the germline ends. This CDR3 contains 15 residues. CDR3 nucleotides: TGTGCCAGCAGACCCAATCCCACGGAGGGGTATGGCTACACCTTC. It yields the protein CASRPNPTEGYGYTF.

J is TRBJ2-1 and V is TRBV7-9, with D perhaps being TRBD1 or TRBD2 (7 bases each). V gave up 5 bases and J gave up 2 bases, with 19 bases separating them. The V gene's germline CDR1 is SEHNR and CDR2 FQNEAQ (reference sequence). CDR3 length: 17 residues. The CDR3 coding sequence is TGTGCCAGCAGCGACCCAGGGGGGGGCCCGACCTACAATGAGCAGTTCTTC. Amino acids: CASSDPGGGPTYNEQFF. Combining the CDR3 with reference TRBV7-9 and TRBJ2-1 gives the whole variable domain DTGVSQNPRHKITKRGQNVTFRCDPISEHNRLYWYRQTLGQGPEFLTYFQNEAQLEKSRLLSDRFSAERPKGSFSTLEIQRTEQGDSAMYLCASSDPGGGPTYNEQFFGPGTRLTVL.

V and J are TRBV6-5 and TRBJ1-1, with no clear D. Germline assignment: CDR1 MNHEY and CDR2 SVGAGI. Trimming shortened V by 7 bases and J by 0 bases, and 9 bases separated the two germline ends. The CDR3 length is 13 residues. The chain's CDR3 is CASIADLNTEAFF. Written as DNA, the CDR3 is TGTGCCAGCATCGCCGACTTGAACACTGAAGCTTTCTTT.

The CDR3 region is CASSPERSNQPQHF. The DNA of the CDR3 is TGTGCCAGCAGCCCCGAGAGGAGCAATCAGCCCCAGCATTTT. The J gene is TRBJ1-5, the V gene TRBV3-1 (or the pseudogene TRBV3-2); D is ambiguous. CDR1 LGHDT and CDR2 YNNKEL come from the germline V gene (reference sequence). V gave up 4 bases and J gave up 1 base, with 8 bases separating them. The CDR3 has 14 amino acids.